This T cell receptor beta chain was captured in a study of T cell changes during pregnancy in multiple sclerosis. The CDR3 is 16 residues long. The germline V gene encodes CDR1 SGHDT and CDR2 YYEEEE. The junction had 11 bases not matched to a gene; V was cut back by 1 base and J by 7 bases. Some clones are missing from TCRdb's copy, which holds only in-frame ones; the method was immunoSEQ multiplex PCR. The sample has about 67,000 clones, about nine tenths seen once; the top ten hold roughly 1.4%. Source: peripheral blood, taken in the second trimester of pregnancy. The sequence derives from a female donor with multiple sclerosis, enrolled in a pregnancy study. The chain joins TRBV5-6 to TRBJ1-5, with 7 positions matching TRBD1. The CDR3 is CASSLSLYGTAQPQHF. CDR3 nucleotide sequence: TGTGCCAGCAGCTTGAGTTTGTACGGGACAGCACAGCCCCAGCATTTT.